Given below is one TCR beta chain in context. Its target is not known. Profiling relied on immunoSEQ multiplex PCR, and the TCRdb table lists in-frame clones only, not all of them. The table lists 30,000 to 35,000 clones, nearly 90% of them singletons. The data are from a study of T cells in tuberculosis. The overall study: Within 7 days of starting treatment, or before, PBMC were stored. Whole-study results and caveats: Active tuberculosis patients had shorter CDR3-alpha; the beta difference was nonsignificant. GMM-specific TCRs were nearer to active tuberculosis alpha repertoires, suggesting expansion.

Germline V gene sequence: CDR1 LGHNA, CDR2 YSLEER. The V gene lost 5 bases and the J gene lost 2 bases, with 12 bases spanning the gap. The CDR3 has 14 residues. Time point: new active TB diagnosis, blood taken before or within 7 days of starting treatment. The clonotype was recovered from an adult with tuberculosis. Material: PBMCs, obtained at tuberculosis diagnosis. This chain connects TRBV4-3 to TRBJ1-1, with a weak D call TRBD1 (5 bases). This CDR3 reads CASSWGQGNTEAFF. The DNA of the CDR3 is TGCGCCAGCAGCTGGGGTCAGGGTAACACTGAAGCTTTCTTT.